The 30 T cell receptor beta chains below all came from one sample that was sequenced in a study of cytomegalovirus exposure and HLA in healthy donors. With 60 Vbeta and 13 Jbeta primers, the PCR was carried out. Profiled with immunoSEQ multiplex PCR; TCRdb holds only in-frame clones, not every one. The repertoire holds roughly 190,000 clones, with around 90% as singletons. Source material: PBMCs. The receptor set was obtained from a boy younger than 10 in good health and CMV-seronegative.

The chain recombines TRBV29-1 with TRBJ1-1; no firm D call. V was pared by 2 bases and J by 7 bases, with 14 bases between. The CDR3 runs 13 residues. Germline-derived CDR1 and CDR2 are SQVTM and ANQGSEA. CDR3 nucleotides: TGCAGCGTTGAAACCCTGGAGGCCGGTGAAGCTTTCTTT. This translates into CSVETLEAGEAFF.

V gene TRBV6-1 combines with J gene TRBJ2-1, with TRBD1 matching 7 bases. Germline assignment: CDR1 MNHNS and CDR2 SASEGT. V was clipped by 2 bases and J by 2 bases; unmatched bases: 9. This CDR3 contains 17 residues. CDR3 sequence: CASSERAGTAPYNEQFF. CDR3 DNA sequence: TGTGCCAGCAGTGAAAGGGCCGGGACAGCTCCCTACAATGAGCAGTTCTTC.

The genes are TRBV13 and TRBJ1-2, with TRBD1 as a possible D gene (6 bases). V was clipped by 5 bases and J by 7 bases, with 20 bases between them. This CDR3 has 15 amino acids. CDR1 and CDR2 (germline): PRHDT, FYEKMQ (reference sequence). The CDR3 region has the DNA TGTGCCAGCAGCACCAACAGGGTATCCGGGTCTGGCTACACCTTC. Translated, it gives CASSTNRVSGSGYTF. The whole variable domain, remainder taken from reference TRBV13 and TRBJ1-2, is AAGVIQSPRHLIKEKRETATLKCYPIPRHDTVYWYQQGPGQDPQFLISFYEKMQSDKGSIPDRFSAQQFSDYHSELNMSSLELGDSALYFCASSTNRVSGSGYTFGSGTRLTVV.

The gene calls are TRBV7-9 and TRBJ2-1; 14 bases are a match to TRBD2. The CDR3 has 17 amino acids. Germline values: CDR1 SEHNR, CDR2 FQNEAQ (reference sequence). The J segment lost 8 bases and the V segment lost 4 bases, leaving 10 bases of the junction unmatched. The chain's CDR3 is CASSSGTSGGRSYEQFF. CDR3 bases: TGTGCCAGCAGCTCCGGGACTAGCGGGGGCCGGAGCTATGAGCAGTTCTTC.

This CDR3 reads CASSSPHRVVAGKTYEQYF. CDR3 sequence (DNA): TGTGCCAGCAGTTCCCCCCACCGTGTAGTAGCGGGGAAGACCTACGAGCAGTACTTC. The V gene is TRBV27, the J gene TRBJ2-7, with 8 bases that match TRBD2. V was clipped by 4 bases and J by 2 bases; unmatched bases: 19. CDR1 MNHEY and CDR2 SMNVEV come from the germline V gene (reference sequence). The CDR3 covers 19 residues.

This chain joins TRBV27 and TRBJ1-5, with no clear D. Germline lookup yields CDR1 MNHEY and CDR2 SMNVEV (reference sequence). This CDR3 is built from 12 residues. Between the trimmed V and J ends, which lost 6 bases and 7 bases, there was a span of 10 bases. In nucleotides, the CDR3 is TGTGCCAGCAGGAGATCGAACCAGCCCCAGCATTTT. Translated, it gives CASRRSNQPQHF.

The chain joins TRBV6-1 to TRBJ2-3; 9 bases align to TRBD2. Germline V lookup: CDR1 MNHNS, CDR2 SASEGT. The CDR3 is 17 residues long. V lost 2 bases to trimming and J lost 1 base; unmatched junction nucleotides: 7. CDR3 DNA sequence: TGTGCCAGCAGTGAACATGCGGGGGGGCCTGGCACAGATACGCAGTATTTT. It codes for CASSEHAGGPGTDTQYF.

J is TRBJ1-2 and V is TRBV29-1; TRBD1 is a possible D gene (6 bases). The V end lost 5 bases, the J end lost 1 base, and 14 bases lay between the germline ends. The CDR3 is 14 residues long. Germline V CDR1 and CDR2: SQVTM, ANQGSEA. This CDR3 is CSVFSQGHNYGYTF. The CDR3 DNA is TGCAGCGTTTTCTCCCAGGGACATAACTATGGCTACACCTTC.

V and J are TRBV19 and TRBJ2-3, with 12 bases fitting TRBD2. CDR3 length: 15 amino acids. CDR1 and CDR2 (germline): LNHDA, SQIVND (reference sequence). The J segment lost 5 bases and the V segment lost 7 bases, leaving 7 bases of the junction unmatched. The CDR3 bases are TGTGCCAGTAAACGGACTAGCGGGGTCCTAGATACGCAGTATTTT. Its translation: CASKRTSGVLDTQYF.

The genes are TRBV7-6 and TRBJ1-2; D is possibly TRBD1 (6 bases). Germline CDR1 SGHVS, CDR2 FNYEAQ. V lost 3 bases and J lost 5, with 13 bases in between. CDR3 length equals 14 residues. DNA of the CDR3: TGTGCCAGCAGCTTCCACTGGACAGTGTATGGCTACACCTTC. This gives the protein CASSFHWTVYGYTF.

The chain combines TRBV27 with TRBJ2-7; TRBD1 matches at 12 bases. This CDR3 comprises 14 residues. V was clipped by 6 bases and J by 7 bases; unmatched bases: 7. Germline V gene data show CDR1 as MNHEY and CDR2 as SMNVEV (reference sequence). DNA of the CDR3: TGTGCCAGCAGCCTGGGACAGGGGGCTGGTGAGCAGTACTTC. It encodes CASSLGQGAGEQYF.

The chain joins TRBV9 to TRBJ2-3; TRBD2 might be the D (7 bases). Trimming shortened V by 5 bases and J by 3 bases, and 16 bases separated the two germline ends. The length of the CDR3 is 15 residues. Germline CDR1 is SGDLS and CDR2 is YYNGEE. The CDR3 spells CASSQGGVGTDTQYF. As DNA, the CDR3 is TGTGCCAGCAGTCAAGGGGGGGTGGGAACAGATACGCAGTATTTT.

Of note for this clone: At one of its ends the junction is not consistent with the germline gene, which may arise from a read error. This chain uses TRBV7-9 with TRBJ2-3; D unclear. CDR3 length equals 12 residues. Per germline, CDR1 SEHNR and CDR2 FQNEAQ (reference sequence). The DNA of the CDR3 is TGTTCCAGCAGCTTATCCTACGGGACGCAGTATTTT. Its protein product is CSSSLSYGTQYF.

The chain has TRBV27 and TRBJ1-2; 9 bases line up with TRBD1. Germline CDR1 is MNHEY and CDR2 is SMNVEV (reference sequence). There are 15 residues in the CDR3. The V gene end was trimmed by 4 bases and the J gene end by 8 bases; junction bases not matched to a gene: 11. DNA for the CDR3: TGTGCCAGCAGTTCAGACCCGGGACAGGGTTCCGGCTACACCTTC. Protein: CASSSDPGQGSGYTF.

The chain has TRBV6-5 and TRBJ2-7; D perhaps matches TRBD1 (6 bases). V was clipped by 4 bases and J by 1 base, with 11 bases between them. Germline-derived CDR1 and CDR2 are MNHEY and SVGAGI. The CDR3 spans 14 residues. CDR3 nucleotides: TGTGCCAGCAGTTCTACAGGGCGGTCCTACGAGCAGTACTTC. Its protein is CASSSTGRSYEQYF.

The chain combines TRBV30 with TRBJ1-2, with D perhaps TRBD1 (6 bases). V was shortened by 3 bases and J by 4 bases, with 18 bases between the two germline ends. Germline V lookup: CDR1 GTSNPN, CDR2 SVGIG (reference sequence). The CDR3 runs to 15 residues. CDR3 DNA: TGTGCCTGGAGCGGTGAGACAGGAGCTACCTATGGCTACACCTTC. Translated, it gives CAWSGETGATYGYTF. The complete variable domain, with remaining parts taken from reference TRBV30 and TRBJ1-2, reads SQTIHQWPATLVQPVGSPLSLECTVEGTSNPNLYWYRQAAGRGLQLLFYSVGIGQISSEVPQNLSASRPQDRQFILSSKKLLLSDSGFYLCAWSGETGATYGYTFGSGTRLTVV.

The CDR3 nucleotides read TGTGCCAGCACCGGACAAATCTCTGGAAACACCATATATTTT. Translation: CASTGQISGNTIYF. V and J are TRBV6-6 and TRBJ1-3; possible D gene TRBD1, 5 bases. The CDR3 extends over 14 amino acids. Trimming took 7 bases from V and 0 from J, leaving 10 bases between them. Germline loops: CDR1 MNHNY, CDR2 SVGAGI (reference sequence).

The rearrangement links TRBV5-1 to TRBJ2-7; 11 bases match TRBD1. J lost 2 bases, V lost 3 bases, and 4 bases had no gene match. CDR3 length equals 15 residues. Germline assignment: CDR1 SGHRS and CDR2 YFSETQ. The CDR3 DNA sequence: TGCGCCAGCAGCTGGGGGGGACAGGGGGCCTACGAGCAGTACTTC. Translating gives CASSWGGQGAYEQYF.

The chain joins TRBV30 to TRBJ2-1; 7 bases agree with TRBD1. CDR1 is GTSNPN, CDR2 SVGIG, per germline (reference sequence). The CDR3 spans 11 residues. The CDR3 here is CVSGQNNEQFF. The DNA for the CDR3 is TGTGTCTCGGGACAGAACAATGAGCAGTTCTTC.

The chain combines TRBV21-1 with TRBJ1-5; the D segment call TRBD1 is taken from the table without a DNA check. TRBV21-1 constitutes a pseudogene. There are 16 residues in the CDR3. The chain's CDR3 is CASSKTDSFSNQPQHF. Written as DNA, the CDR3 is TGTGCCAGCAGCAAAACGGACAGCTTCAGCAATCAGCCCCAGCATTTT.

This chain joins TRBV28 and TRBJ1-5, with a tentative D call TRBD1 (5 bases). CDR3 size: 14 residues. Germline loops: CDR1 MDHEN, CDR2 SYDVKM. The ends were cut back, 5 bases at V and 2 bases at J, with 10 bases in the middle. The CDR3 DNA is TGTGCCAGCAGTCGCGACAGCCGCAATCAGCCCCAGCATTTT. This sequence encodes CASSRDSRNQPQHF.

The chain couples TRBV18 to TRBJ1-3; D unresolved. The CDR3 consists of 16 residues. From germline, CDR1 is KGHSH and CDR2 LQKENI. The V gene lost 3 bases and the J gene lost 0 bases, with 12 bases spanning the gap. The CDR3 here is CASSPSVWSSGNTIYF. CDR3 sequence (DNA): TGTGCCAGCTCACCTTCGGTGTGGAGCTCTGGAAACACCATATATTTT.

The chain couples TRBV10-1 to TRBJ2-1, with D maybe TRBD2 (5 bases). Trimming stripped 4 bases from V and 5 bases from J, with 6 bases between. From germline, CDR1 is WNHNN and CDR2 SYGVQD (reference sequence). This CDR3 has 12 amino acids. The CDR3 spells CASSGGDNEQFF. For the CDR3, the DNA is TGCGCCAGCAGTGGGGGAGACAATGAGCAGTTCTTC.

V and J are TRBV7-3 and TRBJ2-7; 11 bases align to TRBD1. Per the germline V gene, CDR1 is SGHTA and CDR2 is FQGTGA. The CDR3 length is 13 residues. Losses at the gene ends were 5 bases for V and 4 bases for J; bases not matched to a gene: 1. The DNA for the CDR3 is TGTGCCAGCAGCCGGGACAGGGGGTACGAGCAGTACTTC. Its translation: CASSRDRGYEQYF.

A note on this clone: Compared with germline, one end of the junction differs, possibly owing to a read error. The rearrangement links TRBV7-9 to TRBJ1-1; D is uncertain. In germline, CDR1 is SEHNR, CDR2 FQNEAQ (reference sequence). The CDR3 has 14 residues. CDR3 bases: TGTTCCAGCAGCTTAGACGGGATCGACGATGAAGCTTTCTTT. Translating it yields CSSSLDGIDDEAFF.

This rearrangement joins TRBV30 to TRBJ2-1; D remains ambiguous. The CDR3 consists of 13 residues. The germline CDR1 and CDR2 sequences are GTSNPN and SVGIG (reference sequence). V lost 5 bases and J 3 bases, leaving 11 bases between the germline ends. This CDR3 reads CAWALGHYNEQFF. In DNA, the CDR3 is TGTGCCTGGGCCCTAGGCCACTACAATGAGCAGTTCTTC.

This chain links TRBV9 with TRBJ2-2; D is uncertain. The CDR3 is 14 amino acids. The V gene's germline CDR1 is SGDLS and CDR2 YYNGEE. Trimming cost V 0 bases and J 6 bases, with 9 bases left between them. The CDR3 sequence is CASSVARVPGELFF. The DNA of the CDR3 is TGTGCCAGCAGCGTAGCTCGGGTGCCCGGGGAGCTGTTTTTT.

The CDR3 reads CASSTSGQGHSPLHF. In nucleotides, the CDR3 is TGTGCCAGCAGTACCTCTGGACAGGGCCATTCACCCCTCCACTTT. The chain employs TRBV6-5 and TRBJ1-6; TRBD1 aligns across 8 bases. Germline V gives CDR1 MNHEY, CDR2 SVGAGI. CDR3 length equals 15 residues. V was pared by 5 bases and J by 8 bases, with 8 bases of the junction left unmatched.

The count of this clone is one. The CDR3 DNA sequence: TGTGCCTGGAGGCTAGCGGGAGGACAGAATGAGCAGTTCTTC. This codes for CAWRLAGGQNEQFF. This chain uses TRBV30 with TRBJ2-1; TRBD2 matches at 11 bases. This CDR3 is 14 amino acids long. Losses at the gene ends were 3 bases for V and 7 bases for J; bases not matched to a gene: 5. Germline values: CDR1 GTSNPN, CDR2 SVGIG (reference sequence).

The CDR3 spells CASSPGPLSMNTEAFF. Written as DNA, the CDR3 is TGTGCCAGCAGCCCCGGTCCGCTTTCGATGAACACTGAAGCTTTCTTT. The chain recombines TRBV5-5 with TRBJ1-1; D is uncertain. This CDR3 has 16 residues. V was clipped by 4 bases and J by 0 bases, with 16 bases between them. Germline assignment: CDR1 SGHKS and CDR2 YYEKEE (reference sequence).